The rows below give T cell receptor beta chains drawn from one sample of a study of T cell changes during pregnancy in multiple sclerosis. Libraries were prepared by immunoSEQ multiplex PCR; TCRdb keeps only in-frame clonotypes and omits some of them. The table has 75,000 to 100,000 clones, about nine tenths seen once; the top ten hold 0.7% to 0.9%. This specimen consisted of peripheral blood, obtained in the second trimester of pregnancy. The receptors originated from a female donor in good health, enrolled as a control in a pregnancy study. CDR3s include the opening cysteine and the closing phenylalanine or tryptophan. Fields, in order: D gene, clone size, J gene, V gene, CDR3 protein, CDR3 DNA. A D gene is named only where the DNA matches it firmly. Clone size is stated in some rows and not others, as once, few, many or a class when expanded.

D gene: TRBD1; clone size: .; J gene: TRBJ1-2; V gene: TRBV9; CDR3 protein: CASSDEDRGPSGYTF; CDR3 DNA: TGTGCCAGCAGCGACGAAGACAGGGGTCCCTCCGGCTACACCTTC
D gene: TRBD1; clone size: .; J gene: TRBJ2-7; V gene: TRBV5-1; CDR3 protein: CASSLGIGTGGFYEQYF; CDR3 DNA: TGCGCCAGCAGCCTTGGAATCGGGACAGGGGGCTTCTACGAGCAGTACTTC
D gene: .; clone size: .; J gene: TRBJ2-7; V gene: TRBV5-1; CDR3 protein: CASSPGSQMDVVNEQYF; CDR3 DNA: TGCGCCAGCAGCCCCGGGAGCCAAATGGACGTCGTCAACGAGCAGTACTTC
D gene: TRBD2; clone size: .; J gene: TRBJ2-7; V gene: TRBV7-9; CDR3 protein: CASSSFTSGSYEQYF; CDR3 DNA: TGTGCCAGCAGCTCTTTTACTAGCGGTTCCTACGAGCAGTACTTC
D gene: .; clone size: .; J gene: TRBJ2-1; V gene: TRBV2; CDR3 protein: CASSEDIYNEQFF; CDR3 DNA: TGTGCCAGCAGTGAGGACATTTACAATGAGCAGTTCTTC
D gene: .; clone size: .; J gene: TRBJ1-1; V gene: TRBV7-2; CDR3 protein: CASSPRPSGTEAFF; CDR3 DNA: TGTGCCAGCAGCCCTCGGCCCTCGGGGACTGAAGCTTTCTTT
D gene: .; clone size: few; J gene: TRBJ1-2; V gene: TRBV7-2; CDR3 protein: CASSLFPSNYGYTF; CDR3 DNA: TGTGCCAGCAGCTTATTTCCTTCTAACTATGGCTACACCTTC
D gene: .; clone size: .; J gene: TRBJ1-1; V gene: TRBV19; CDR3 protein: CASSIGGSAEAFF; CDR3 DNA: TGTGCCAGTAGTATCGGGGGATCCGCTGAAGCTTTCTTT
D gene: TRBD1; clone size: .; J gene: TRBJ2-7; V gene: TRBV25-1; CDR3 protein: CASSGGTGTSYEQYF; CDR3 DNA: TGTGCCAGCAGTGGGGGGACAGGTACCTCCTACGAGCAGTACTTC
D gene: .; clone size: .; J gene: TRBJ1-1; V gene: TRBV7-6; CDR3 protein: CASRGDNMNTEAFF; CDR3 DNA: TGTGCCAGCAGGGGGGACAATATGAACACTGAAGCTTTCTTT
D gene: TRBD1; clone size: .; J gene: TRBJ1-4; V gene: TRBV7-2; CDR3 protein: CASSLVRGQGEKLFF; CDR3 DNA: TGTGCCAGCAGCTTAGTGAGGGGGCAGGGTGAAAAACTGTTTTTT
D gene: TRBD1; clone size: .; J gene: TRBJ1-1; V gene: TRBV6-5; CDR3 protein: CASSTDRGVNTEAFF; CDR3 DNA: TGTGCCAGCAGTACCGACAGGGGGGTGAACACTGAAGCTTTCTTT
D gene: .; clone size: .; J gene: TRBJ2-5; V gene: TRBV16; CDR3 protein: CASSFPAGERETQYF; CDR3 DNA: TGTGCCAGCAGCTTCCCCGCAGGGGAGCGAGAGACCCAGTACTTC
D gene: .; clone size: .; J gene: TRBJ1-4; V gene: TRBV6-1; CDR3 protein: CASNFGGNNEKLFF; CDR3 DNA: TGTGCCAGCAATTTCGGAGGGAATAATGAAAAACTGTTTTTT
D gene: TRBD2; clone size: .; J gene: TRBJ2-3; V gene: TRBV11-3; CDR3 protein: CASSLAGGSTDTQYF; CDR3 DNA: TGTGCCAGCAGCTTAGCGGGGGGTTCCACAGATACGCAGTATTTT
D gene: .; clone size: once; J gene: TRBJ2-7; V gene: TRBV5-1; CDR3 protein: CASSLVGGYEQYF; CDR3 DNA: TGCGCCAGCAGCTTGGTAGGGGGATACGAGCAGTACTTC
D gene: TRBD2; clone size: once; J gene: TRBJ2-5; V gene: TRBV6-6; CDR3 protein: CASSYSGGIQETQYF; CDR3 DNA: TGTGCCAGCAGTTACTCGGGGGGGATACAAGAGACCCAGTACTTC
D gene: .; clone size: .; J gene: TRBJ1-1; V gene: TRBV2; CDR3 protein: CASSSSRGGSGPRIF; CDR3 DNA: TGTGCCAGCAGTTCAAGCCGAGGAGGGTCAGGTCCCCGGATCTTT
D gene: .; clone size: .; J gene: TRBJ1-1; V gene: TRBV5-4; CDR3 protein: CASSPLRPGETEAFF; CDR3 DNA: TGTGCCAGCAGCCCTCTGCGGCCGGGGGAGACTGAAGCTTTCTTT
D gene: .; clone size: .; J gene: TRBJ2-7; V gene: TRBV30; CDR3 protein: CAWSVGAGNGEQYF; CDR3 DNA: TGTGCCTGGAGTGTAGGGGCAGGGAATGGCGAGCAGTACTTC
D gene: TRBD1; clone size: .; J gene: TRBJ2-7; V gene: TRBV6-5; CDR3 protein: CASSYIGTGGYEQYF; CDR3 DNA: TGTGCCAGCAGTTATATAGGGACAGGGGGCTACGAGCAGTACTTC
D gene: TRBD2; clone size: .; J gene: TRBJ2-7; V gene: TRBV28; CDR3 protein: CASSQLAETTYEQYF; CDR3 DNA: TGTGCCAGCAGCCAACTAGCGGAAACAACCTACGAGCAGTACTTC
D gene: TRBD1; clone size: .; J gene: TRBJ1-6; V gene: TRBV7-2; CDR3 protein: CASSSRQGSNSPLHF; CDR3 DNA: TGTGCCAGCAGCTCGCGACAGGGTTCCAATTCACCCCTCCACTTT
D gene: .; clone size: few; J gene: TRBJ1-5; V gene: TRBV10-1; CDR3 protein: CASSENSLGPQHF; CDR3 DNA: TGCGCCAGCAGTGAGAACAGCTTGGGGCCCCAGCATTTT
D gene: .; clone size: .; J gene: TRBJ1-5; V gene: TRBV7-2; CDR3 protein: CASSQQGRDQPQHF; CDR3 DNA: TGTGCCAGCAGTCAACAGGGTAGGGATCAGCCCCAGCATTTT
D gene: .; clone size: .; J gene: TRBJ1-1; V gene: TRBV15; CDR3 protein: CATSRGGRATEAFF; CDR3 DNA: TGTGCCACCAGCAGAGGCGGCAGGGCGACTGAAGCTTTCTTT
D gene: TRBD2; clone size: .; J gene: TRBJ2-3; V gene: TRBV4-1; CDR3 protein: CASSQGRLREMSQYF; CDR3 DNA: TGCGCCAGCAGCCAAGGGCGGTTGCGGGAGATGTCGCAGTATTTT
D gene: .; clone size: .; J gene: TRBJ2-3; V gene: TRBV28; CDR3 protein: CASSSETPTGRTTDTQYF; CDR3 DNA: TGTGCCAGCAGTTCCGAGACCCCGACAGGCCGAACCACAGATACGCAGTATTTT
D gene: TRBD1; clone size: once; J gene: TRBJ2-1; V gene: TRBV28; CDR3 protein: CASSLGQSDYNEQFF; CDR3 DNA: TGTGCCAGCAGTTTGGGACAGTCCGACTACAATGAGCAGTTCTTC
D gene: .; clone size: .; J gene: TRBJ1-1; V gene: TRBV14; CDR3 protein: CASARGYTEAFF; CDR3 DNA: TGTGCCAGCGCACGGGGGTACACTGAAGCTTTCTTT
D gene: TRBD2; clone size: .; J gene: TRBJ2-3; V gene: TRBV2; CDR3 protein: CASSEGGADTQYF; CDR3 DNA: TGTGCCAGCAGTGAGGGGGGGGCAGATACGCAGTATTTT
D gene: TRBD1; clone size: .; J gene: TRBJ2-5; V gene: TRBV9; CDR3 protein: CASSAGQGAWETQYF; CDR3 DNA: TGTGCCAGCAGCGCGGGACAGGGGGCATGGGAGACCCAGTACTTC
D gene: TRBD1; clone size: .; J gene: TRBJ2-7; V gene: TRBV19; CDR3 protein: CASGTGSFYEQYF; CDR3 DNA: TGTGCCAGTGGGACAGGGAGTTTCTACGAGCAGTACTTC
D gene: .; clone size: .; J gene: TRBJ2-3; V gene: TRBV7-9; CDR3 protein: CASSLSYGTQSRDTQYF; CDR3 DNA: TGTGCCAGCAGCTTATCATACGGGACACAATCCAGGGATACGCAGTATTTT
D gene: TRBD1; clone size: .; J gene: TRBJ1-4; V gene: TRBV29-1; CDR3 protein: CSVTGTGGGSGLLFF; CDR3 DNA: TGCAGCGTCACCGGGACAGGGGGGGGTAGTGGTCTACTGTTTTTT
D gene: TRBD1; clone size: .; J gene: TRBJ1-2; V gene: TRBV7-2; CDR3 protein: CASSLNQGTGASDYTF; CDR3 DNA: TGTGCCAGCAGCTTAAATCAGGGAACAGGGGCCTCCGACTACACCTTC
D gene: .; clone size: .; J gene: TRBJ1-4; V gene: TRBV5-6; CDR3 protein: CASSFRQPATNEKLFF; CDR3 DNA: TGTGCCAGCAGCTTTCGACAGCCCGCAACTAATGAAAAACTGTTTTTT
D gene: .; clone size: once; J gene: TRBJ2-2; V gene: TRBV5-1; CDR3 protein: CASSAGQGVLTGELFF; CDR3 DNA: TGCGCCAGCAGCGCGGGGCAGGGAGTATTAACCGGGGAGCTGTTTTTT
D gene: .; clone size: .; J gene: TRBJ1-4; V gene: TRBV7-9; CDR3 protein: CASSPKASGRTNEKLFF; CDR3 DNA: TGTGCCAGCAGCCCCAAGGCGTCGGGGAGGACTAATGAAAAACTGTTTTTT
D gene: .; clone size: .; J gene: TRBJ2-7; V gene: TRBV18; CDR3 protein: CASSPRAGGFHEQYF; CDR3 DNA: TGTGCCAGCTCACCACGGGCAGGGGGGTTCCACGAGCAGTACTTC
D gene: TRBD2; clone size: .; J gene: TRBJ2-1; V gene: TRBV28; CDR3 protein: CASSTLAGGLDEQFF; CDR3 DNA: TGTGCCAGCAGTACATTAGCGGGAGGACTCGATGAGCAGTTCTTC
D gene: .; clone size: .; J gene: TRBJ1-6; V gene: TRBV28; CDR3 protein: CASSSPPRGIPLHF; CDR3 DNA: TGTGCCAGCAGTTCCCCTCCCAGGGGTATTCCCCTCCACTTT
D gene: TRBD1; clone size: .; J gene: TRBJ2-5; V gene: TRBV5-1; CDR3 protein: CASSRNYRGQETQYF; CDR3 DNA: TGCGCCAGCAGCCGAAATTACAGGGGGCAGGAGACCCAGTACTTC
D gene: TRBD1; clone size: .; J gene: TRBJ1-1; V gene: TRBV18; CDR3 protein: CASSRDRGLPNTEAFF; CDR3 DNA: TGTGCCAGCTCACGGGACAGGGGGTTACCGAACACTGAAGCTTTCTTT
D gene: TRBD2; clone size: once; J gene: TRBJ2-3; V gene: TRBV4-2; CDR3 protein: CASSFPRGTTDTQYF; CDR3 DNA: TGTGCCAGCAGTTTTCCGCGGGGGACCACAGATACGCAGTATTTT
D gene: TRBD2; clone size: .; J gene: TRBJ2-3; V gene: TRBV5-4; CDR3 protein: CASSLGLAGEADTQYF; CDR3 DNA: TGTGCCAGCAGCTTGGGCCTAGCGGGAGAGGCAGATACGCAGTATTTT
D gene: .; clone size: .; J gene: TRBJ1-3; V gene: TRBV7-2; CDR3 protein: CASSLAGVGTIYF; CDR3 DNA: TGTGCCAGCAGCTTAGCAGGGGTTGGCACCATATATTTT
D gene: TRBD2; clone size: .; J gene: TRBJ2-1; V gene: TRBV7-6; CDR3 protein: CASSLGLAGYNEQFF; CDR3 DNA: TGTGCCAGCAGCTTAGGACTAGCGGGGTACAATGAGCAGTTCTTC
D gene: TRBD2; clone size: .; J gene: TRBJ2-2; V gene: TRBV5-1; CDR3 protein: CASTTSGGRNTGELFF; CDR3 DNA: TGCGCCAGCACCACTAGCGGGGGGAGAAACACCGGGGAGCTGTTTTTT
D gene: TRBD1; clone size: .; J gene: TRBJ2-2; V gene: TRBV5-6; CDR3 protein: CASSLVEWGQANTGELFF; CDR3 DNA: TGTGCCAGCAGCTTGGTGGAATGGGGACAGGCGAACACCGGGGAGCTGTTTTTT
D gene: .; clone size: .; J gene: TRBJ2-7; V gene: TRBV21-1; CDR3 protein: CASSPSTRAEQYF; CDR3 DNA: TGTGCCAGCAGCCCCTCGACGAGGGCCGAGCAGTACTTC
D gene: TRBD2; clone size: once; J gene: TRBJ2-3; V gene: TRBV10-3; CDR3 protein: CAISDKGGLAGRTDTQYF; CDR3 DNA: TGTGCCATCAGTGACAAAGGGGGGCTAGCGGGTCGCACAGATACGCAGTATTTT
D gene: .; clone size: .; J gene: TRBJ1-2; V gene: TRBV6-5; CDR3 protein: CASSRDSSNYGYTF; CDR3 DNA: TGTGCCAGCAGCCGCGACAGTTCTAACTATGGCTACACCTTC
D gene: .; clone size: .; J gene: TRBJ2-2; V gene: TRBV5-4; CDR3 protein: CASSSYQALYTNTGELFF; CDR3 DNA: TGTGCCAGCAGCAGCTACCAGGCCTTATACACGAACACCGGGGAGCTGTTTTTT
D gene: .; clone size: .; J gene: TRBJ2-5; V gene: TRBV5-1; CDR3 protein: CASTVTGGEETQYF; CDR3 DNA: TGCGCCAGCACCGTGACGGGTGGGGAGGAGACCCAGTACTTC
D gene: TRBD1; clone size: .; J gene: TRBJ1-5; V gene: TRBV5-1; CDR3 protein: CASSPTGGSNQPQHF; CDR3 DNA: TGCGCCAGCAGCCCCACAGGGGGCAGCAATCAGCCCCAGCATTTT
D gene: .; clone size: .; J gene: TRBJ1-6; V gene: TRBV27; CDR3 protein: CASSFGGAMYNSPLHF; CDR3 DNA: TGTGCCAGCAGTTTTGGCGGCGCCATGTATAATTCACCCCTCCACTTT
D gene: TRBD2; clone size: once; J gene: TRBJ2-7; V gene: TRBV2; CDR3 protein: CASNREGYEQYF; CDR3 DNA: TGTGCCAGCAACCGGGAGGGCTACGAGCAGTACTTC
D gene: TRBD1; clone size: .; J gene: TRBJ1-4; V gene: TRBV5-6; CDR3 protein: CASSFIGTADEKLFF; CDR3 DNA: TGTGCCAGCAGCTTCATCGGGACAGCCGATGAAAAACTGTTTTTT
D gene: TRBD1; clone size: .; J gene: TRBJ2-1; V gene: TRBV9; CDR3 protein: CASSPAGQGYNEQFF; CDR3 DNA: TGTGCCAGCAGCCCGGCGGGACAGGGCTACAATGAGCAGTTCTTC